This TCR beta chain is from a study of naive and memory T cell subsets (TCRdb year 2017). Background on the whole study: The figure summarizing these samples reported 10 or so blood donors, 7 tuberculin skin test biopsies and 3 saline control biopsies. PCR2 was typically performed as a SYBR Green qPCR that was stopped at a set threshold, although end-point PCR (roughly 6 cycles) could be used instead for low-input samples.

Using 3' ligation of a UMI-containing oligonucleotide to TCR cDNA, the study laid out a robust and sensitive protocol to amplify, sequence and analyze TCRs. For whole blood analysis, approximately 2.4 ml of peripheral blood was collected from healthy adult volunteers into Tempus tubes, and RNA was extracted following the manufacturer's instructions. Before reverse transcription, total RNA that had not been cell sorted was treated with RQ1 DNase, with a target input of roughly 1 to 1,100 ng. Libraries were prepared from skin biopsies and whole blood so that pipeline robustness could be tested in samples in which T cells form a minority population. The CDR3 sequence holds 15 residues, the cysteine and phenylalanine included. This entry keeps only the CDR3 DNA: 45 bases, framed from base 1. Germline trimming amounts to 4 bases on V and 1 base on J, with 2 as the count of junction bases outside the gene matches. Reading the germline V gene gives CDR1 SGDLS and CDR2 YYNGEE.

Overall study results and their limits: The potential sensitivity of the RNA-based method to TCR transcript changes with T cell activation and differentiation was acknowledged.

The library relied on 5' RACE. The ligated cDNA was amplified in four rounds of PCR with nested alpha and beta constant region primers together with the SP2 primer. For the blood and skin samples, reverse transcription of TCR RNA was done with SuperScript IV along with alpha and beta constant region primers. An oligonucleotide carrying the Illumina SP2 primer and a UMI was ligated to the cDNA 3' end using T4 RNA ligase 1. The 12-nucleotide UMI consisted of two random hexamers with an eight-base spacer between the hexamers to prevent hairpin formation. TCR alpha and beta chain libraries were processed separately from the second PCR onward, with dual indexing for multiplexing. After pooling, the indexed libraries were analyzed by capillary electrophoresis and sequenced on either an Illumina MiSeq or NextSeq. Libraries were spiked with PhiX DNA at 5-7% so that base diversity was increased and cluster recognition was improved. As for the original processing: Demultiplexor took UMIs from read 2, joined the UMIs to the TCR sequence from read 1, and separated reads according to sample indices. Decombinator identified V and J genes and V-J junctions and gave each TCR a five-part identifier that included V and J deletions. Collapsinator relied on UMIs to correct both sequencing errors and PCR amplification heterogeneity, producing a UMI-based abundance for each TCR. Identifiers were converted to nucleotide sequence by CDR3Translator and translated to amino acids, and CDR3 regions were extracted on the basis of terminal motifs. Error-corrected counts of alpha and beta TCRs from blood and skin were compared after being normalized to the amount of input RNA. TCRdb passed the public sequencing reads through fastp at Q25 and MiXCR, retaining productive beta sequences. Every CDR3 protein is listed once, alongside the most common genes and DNA of its rows. TCRdb's processing, not the study's, gives the V and J calls here. The sample profile shows about 56,000 distinct CDR3 sequences; less than 10% of them were found once. Of the sample, around a tenth falls within the top ten clones.

Notes on this clonotype: Its antigen remains undetermined. The sample holds no much larger clone one base away, and base qualities are not on file.

The chain employs TRBV9 and TRBJ1-6, and 7 bases in between align with TRBD1. This TCR came from a female donor in good health. The CDR3 is CASSSGQSYNSPLHF. In nucleotides, the sequence is TGTGCCAGCAGCTCGGGACAGTCCTATAATTCACCCCTCCACTTT. With the rest looked up from the reference TRBV9 and TRBJ1-6 genes rather than sequenced, the full variable domain is DSGVTQTPKHLITATGQRVTLRCSPRSGDLSVYWYQQSLDQGLQFLIQYYNGEERAKGNILERFSAQQFPDLHSELNLSSLELGDSALYFCASSSGQSYNSPLHFGNGTRLTVT.